This T cell receptor (beta chain) was recorded in a study of graft-versus-host responses after intestinal transplantation. Broader study findings: Peak levels of circulating GvH clones tracked with early post-transplant HvG declines.

Method: immunoSEQ multiplex PCR; TCRdb's copy keeps in-frame clones and lacks some. The table has tens of thousands of clones, roughly 91% seen once; the top ten hold around 2.5%. With respect to this clone: Its specificity is unknown.

CDR3 length: 11 amino acids. This chain links TRBV21-1 with TRBJ2-7; the table's D call of TRBD2 was not tested on the DNA. TRBV21-1 is a pseudogene. The origin of this receptor is a human donor who was the organ donor for an intestinal transplant. Sequenced material: unstimulated CD4+ T cells sorted from spleen or lymph node cells, taken before transplant. The CDR3 protein is CASSMRYEQYF. Written as DNA, the CDR3 is TGTGCCAGCAGCATGCGCTACGAGCAGTACTTC.